A single sample gave rise to the 6 T cell receptor beta chains below, sequenced in a study of radiotherapy plus CTLA-4 blockade in lung cancer. Using immunoSEQ multiplex PCR, the repertoire was profiled, and TCRdb retains in-frame clones only, with some absent. The table includes under 45,000 clones, approximately 79% detected once. The sample consisted of peripheral blood, taken from a patient treated with radiotherapy plus ipilimumab. The receptors were gathered from a human donor with non-small cell lung cancer that progressed on radiotherapy plus ipilimumab.

The chain has TRBV5-1 and TRBJ1-1, with D possibly being TRBD1 (6 bases). Germline V CDR1 and CDR2: SGHRS, YFSETQ. This CDR3 spans 15 amino acids. Between the trimmed V and J ends, which lost 3 bases and 4 bases, there was a span of 16 bases. The CDR3 bases are TGCGCCAGCAGCTCGACGGGACACGGGATCACTGAAGCTTTCTTT. This gives the protein CASSSTGHGITEAFF.

In this sample, this clone turned up a few times. Other DNA sequences from this sample encode an identical CDR3 as well. The V gene is TRBV6-4, the J gene TRBJ2-3; 9 bases match TRBD2. Trimming took 4 bases from V and 1 from J; bases not matched to a gene: 0. The length of the CDR3 is 14 residues. Germline CDR1 is MRHNA and CDR2 is SNTAGT. The CDR3 DNA reads TGTGCCAGCAGTGTAGCGGGAGGCACAGATACGCAGTATTTT. It translates to CASSVAGGTDTQYF.

The chain combines TRBV5-4 with TRBJ1-4; D is perhaps TRBD1 (5 bases). V was shortened by 2 bases and J by 0 bases, with 17 bases between the two germline ends. CDR1 SGHNT and CDR2 YYREEE come from the germline V gene (reference sequence). This CDR3 spans 18 amino acids. This CDR3 reads CASSFTGEAVATNEKLFF. Written as DNA, the CDR3 is TGTGCCAGCAGCTTCACGGGGGAGGCGGTTGCAACTAATGAAAAACTGTTTTTT.

The chain carries TRBV6-6 and TRBJ1-4; D is unresolved. The germline CDR1 and CDR2 sequences are MNHNY and SVGAGI (reference sequence). V lost 6 bases and J lost 4, with 12 bases in between. The CDR3 runs to 14 residues. CDR3 sequence (DNA): TGTGCCAGCAGCCTCGCCGGCGGTAATGAAAAACTGTTTTTT. Its translation is CASSLAGGNEKLFF.

The rearrangement links TRBV2 to TRBJ2-1; no clear D gene. Germline CDR1 and CDR2: SNHLY and FYNNEI. V lost 5 bases and J 4 bases, leaving 6 bases between the germline ends. The CDR3 consists of 12 residues. The CDR3 loop is CASSSEYNEQFF. Written as DNA, the CDR3 is TGTGCCAGCAGTTCAGAATACAATGAGCAGTTCTTC.

The rearrangement uses TRBV5-1 and TRBJ1-1; possible D gene TRBD1, 5 bases. CDR3 length: 12 amino acids. Germline V gene sequence: CDR1 SGHRS, CDR2 YFSETQ. V dropped 1 base and J dropped 11 bases, with 12 bases sitting between them. In nucleotides, the CDR3 is TGCGCCAGCAGCTTGCGGGGGGGTGACGCTTTCTTT. Translated, it gives CASSLRGGDAFF.